The TCR beta chain described here comes from a study of T cells in Graves' hyperthyroidism and ophthalmopathy. This clonotype has just a few counts. TCR beta CDR3 regions were amplified from RNA transcripts. The TCR CDR3 first-round RT-PCR relied on the HTBI primer set. MiXCR, applied by TCRdb to the multiplex PCR reads, yields one record per CDR3 protein. The sample comprises more than 650,000 distinct CDR3 sequences, around 15% of which are singletons, and 9.5% to 13% rests with the top ten. The authors deemed Graves' hyperthyroidism stable absent ophthalmopathy progression within 18 months. Using about 10 ml of fresh peripheral blood, PBMCs were prepared. CDR1 is KGHDR, CDR2 SFDVKD, per germline. The CDR3 runs 15 residues. J lost 2 bases, V lost 6 bases, and 4 bases had no gene match.

Source material: blood. The chain recombines TRBV24-1 with TRBJ2-2; 8 bases are a match to TRBD1. The TCR was taken from a woman under 30 with Graves' hyperthyroidism. This CDR3 reads CATSSAGGNTGELFF. The CDR3 nucleotides are TGTGCCACCAGTTCCGCAGGGGGCAACACCGGGGAGCTGTTTTTT.